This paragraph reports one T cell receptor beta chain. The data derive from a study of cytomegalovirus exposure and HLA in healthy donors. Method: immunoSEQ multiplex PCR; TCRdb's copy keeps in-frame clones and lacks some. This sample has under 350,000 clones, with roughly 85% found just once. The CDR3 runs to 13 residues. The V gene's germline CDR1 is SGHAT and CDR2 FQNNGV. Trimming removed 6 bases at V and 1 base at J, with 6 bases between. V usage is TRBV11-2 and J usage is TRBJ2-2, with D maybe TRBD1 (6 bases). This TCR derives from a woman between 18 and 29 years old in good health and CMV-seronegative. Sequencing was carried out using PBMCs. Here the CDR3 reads CASRTGNTGELFF. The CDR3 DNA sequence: TGTGCCAGCAGGACAGGGAACACCGGGGAGCTGTTTTTT.